The 22 T cell receptor beta chains reported below all come from one sample, sequenced in a study of graft-versus-host responses after intestinal transplantation. No antigen has been identified for these receptors. Libraries were prepared by immunoSEQ multiplex PCR; TCRdb keeps only in-frame clonotypes and omits some of them. The sample includes about 90,000 clones, roughly 91% of them seen just once. Sequenced material: unstimulated CD8+ T cells sorted from spleen or lymph node cells, taken before intestinal transplant. These TCRs come from a human donor who received an intestinal transplant.

Remarks on this clone: Within the sample, other DNA sequences also encode this same CDR3. The chain combines TRBV4-1 with TRBJ2-7; maybe TRBD2 (5 bases). The CDR3 is 13 amino acids. The V and J ends lost 0 bases and 3 bases respectively, with 6 bases between them. Germline V gene data show CDR1 as MGHRA and CDR2 as YSYEKL. The CDR3 DNA sequence: TGCGCCAGCAGCCAAGATCGGGGCTACGAGCAGTACTTC. This encodes CASSQDRGYEQYF.

The chain is built from TRBV29-1 and TRBJ2-7, with 10 bases identical to TRBD1. Trimming cost V 3 bases and J 4 bases; bases outside gene matches: 6. Germline assignment: CDR1 SQVTM and CDR2 ANQGSEA. The length of the CDR3 is 14 residues. As DNA, the CDR3 is TGCAGCGTTGACTCGGGACAGGGGCAATACGAGCAGTACTTC. It is translated as CSVDSGQGQYEQYF.

The CDR3 DNA is TGTGCCAGCAGCGAGTGGTCCCTTCCTAAGAACACTGAAGCTTTCTTT. Its protein product is CASSEWSLPKNTEAFF. This sequence joins TRBV9 and TRBJ1-1; D is uncertain. Trimming removed 3 bases from V and 1 base from J, with 16 bases in between. Germline-derived CDR1 and CDR2 are SGDLS and YYNGEE. CDR3 length: 16 amino acids.

The chain combines TRBV27 with TRBJ1-2; tentative D call: TRBD1 (6 bases). The CDR3 extends over 15 amino acids. The V gene lost 5 bases and the J gene lost 0 bases, with 13 bases spanning the gap. CDR1 and CDR2 from the germline V gene are MNHEY and SMNVEV (reference sequence). The chain's CDR3 is CASSLGTSPNYGYTF. As DNA, the CDR3 is TGTGCCAGCAGTCTGGGGACAAGCCCTAACTATGGCTACACCTTC.

This clone was seen just once. V is TRBV27 and J is TRBJ1-1; D gene uncertain. The CDR3 has 13 amino acids. Germline V gene lookup returns CDR1 MNHEY and CDR2 SMNVEV (reference sequence). V gave up 3 bases and J gave up 7 bases, with 12 bases separating them. The CDR3 protein is CASSFGVHGEAFF. Written as DNA, the CDR3 is TGTGCCAGCAGTTTCGGGGTGCACGGTGAAGCTTTCTTT.

This chain links TRBV30 with TRBJ1-2; 11 nucleotides line up with TRBD1. J lost 6 bases, V lost 0 bases, and 9 bases had no gene match. The CDR3 totals 16 residues. Per the germline V gene, CDR1 is GTSNPN and CDR2 is SVGIG (reference sequence). The CDR3 DNA is TGTGCCTGGAGTGTAGGGACAGGGGGATGGTCGGATGGCTACACCTTC. Protein product: CAWSVGTGGWSDGYTF.

The chain employs TRBV7-9 and TRBJ1-4; D gene unclear. The germline V gene encodes CDR1 SEHNR and CDR2 FQNEAQ (reference sequence). V lost 1 base and J lost 8, with 14 bases in between. The CDR3 has 15 amino acids. In DNA, the CDR3 is TGTGCCAGCAGCTTAGGCGTTATCTCTCGGGAAAAACTGTTTTTT. Its protein product is CASSLGVISREKLFF.

This clone came up a few times. The CDR3 nucleotides read TGCGCCAGCAGCCAAGACGGTTCGGCAGGGGGCACAGATACGCAGTATTTT. Translated: CASSQDGSAGGTDTQYF. V usage is TRBV4-3 and J usage is TRBJ2-3; possible D gene TRBD1, 6 bases. Germline CDR1 and CDR2: LGHNA and YSLEER. Trimming shortened V by 0 bases and J by 1 base, and 14 bases separated the two germline ends. The CDR3 is 17 residues long.

V gene TRBV4-1 combines with J gene TRBJ2-7; 9 nucleotides line up with TRBD2. CDR3 length: 15 residues. J was trimmed by 2 bases and V by 3 bases; bases with no gene match: 5. Germline values: CDR1 MGHRA, CDR2 YSYEKL. In nucleotides, the CDR3 is TGCGCCAGCAGCCAGCGGGAGGGGGGAACCTACGAGCAGTACTTC. Its translation: CASSQREGGTYEQYF.

This chain joins TRBV30 and TRBJ2-3, with D unresolved. V was shortened by 0 bases and J by 1 base, with 5 bases between the two germline ends. The V gene's germline CDR1 is GTSNPN and CDR2 SVGIG (reference sequence). The CDR3 runs to 13 residues. This CDR3 is CAWSVLGTDTQYF. The DNA of the CDR3 is TGTGCCTGGAGTGTACTGGGCACAGATACGCAGTATTTT.

This rearrangement joins TRBV11-2 to TRBJ1-3; D is unclear. The CDR3 is 11 amino acids. The V gene lost 6 bases and the J gene lost 6 bases, with 6 bases spanning the gap. CDR1 SGHAT and CDR2 FQNNGV come from the germline V gene. CDR3 sequence reads: CASRSQNTIYF. The CDR3, as DNA: TGTGCCAGCAGGTCCCAAAACACCATATATTTT.

The rearrangement links TRBV5-1 to TRBJ1-1; D is undetermined. The V and J ends lost 0 bases and 5 bases respectively, with 11 bases between them. CDR1 and CDR2 from the germline V gene are SGHRS and YFSETQ. The CDR3 has 14 amino acids. The CDR3 spells CASSLATGLTEAFF. CDR3 bases: TGCGCCAGCAGCTTGGCCACCGGGTTGACTGAAGCTTTCTTT.

The chain recombines TRBV6-1 with TRBJ2-7, with a tentative D call TRBD1 (6 bases). The germline CDR1 and CDR2 sequences are MNHNS and SASEGT. Trimming took off 5 bases at V and 4 bases at J, with 12 bases between the two ends. The CDR3 runs to 13 residues. CDR3 sequence: CASSSQGSYEQYF. CDR3 DNA: TGTGCCAGCAGTTCACAGGGTAGTTACGAGCAGTACTTC.

The rearrangement links TRBV6-1 to TRBJ2-1; D is undetermined. Trimming shortened V by 6 bases and J by 6 bases, and 12 bases separated the two germline ends. CDR1 is MNHNS and CDR2 is SASEGT in the germline V gene. CDR3 length: 13 amino acids. DNA for the CDR3: TGTGCCAGCAGAAGTTGGGCTCCCAATGAGCAGTTCTTC. The encoded protein is CASRSWAPNEQFF.

This CDR3 reads CASSIKGGTGNYEQYF. DNA for the CDR3: TGTGCCAGTAGTATAAAGGGCGGGACAGGGAACTACGAGCAGTACTTC. V is TRBV19 and J is TRBJ2-7, with 9 positions matching TRBD1. The CDR3 has 16 amino acids. Trimming removed 2 bases from V and 3 bases from J; junction bases left unmatched: 8. CDR1 and CDR2 (germline): LNHDA, SQIVND (reference sequence).

This sequence joins TRBV7-9 and TRBJ2-5; D is unclear. V lost 4 bases and J 2 bases, leaving 14 bases between the germline ends. The CDR3 runs to 15 residues. Germline assignment: CDR1 SEHNR and CDR2 FQNEAQ (reference sequence). The CDR3 is CASSSPQKQQETQYF. In DNA, the CDR3 is TGTGCCAGCAGCTCTCCACAGAAGCAGCAAGAGACCCAGTACTTC.

The CDR3 DNA follows: TGTGCCAGCAGTCCCCTAGGCAAGTCAACCGACACAGATACGCAGTATTTT. Its translation: CASSPLGKSTDTDTQYF. V gene TRBV27 combines with J gene TRBJ2-3; D unresolved. Germline V gene lookup returns CDR1 MNHEY and CDR2 SMNVEV (reference sequence). This CDR3 contains 17 residues. The V end was cut by 5 bases, the J end by 2 bases, with 20 bases between.

This clone was detected only once. V is TRBV2 and J is TRBJ1-2, with 8 bases fitting TRBD1. This CDR3 region has 16 residues. Germline CDR1 and CDR2: SNHLY and FYNNEI. J lost 0 bases, V lost 4 bases, and 7 bases had no gene match. The CDR3 here is CASSGISGGSNYGYTF. CDR3 coding DNA: TGTGCCAGCAGTGGAATTTCAGGGGGCTCTAACTATGGCTACACCTTC.

CDR3 sequence: CASSLGTEVTEAFF. The CDR3 DNA reads TGTGCCAGCAGCTTGGGGACAGAGGTCACTGAAGCTTTCTTT. The chain is built from TRBV5-5 and TRBJ1-1; D might be TRBD1 (6 bases). The CDR3 length is 14 residues. Germline V gene lookup returns CDR1 SGHKS and CDR2 YYEKEE (reference sequence). The V end lost 0 bases, the J end lost 4 bases, and 10 bases lay between the germline ends.

CDR3 bases: TGTGCCAGCAGCCCCGGGGGTCCCGAGACCCAGTACTTC. Translation: CASSPGGPETQYF. The gene calls are TRBV7-2 and TRBJ2-5, with TRBD2 as a possible D gene (6 bases). Germline assignment: CDR1 SGHTA and CDR2 FQGNSA. V shed 5 bases and J shed 5 bases, with 12 bases lying between them. The CDR3 is 13 residues long. Full variable domain (rest looked up from reference TRBV7-2 and TRBJ2-5): GAGVSQSPSNKVTEKGKDVELRCDPISGHTALYWYRQSLGQGLEFLIYFQGNSAPDKSGLPSDRFSAERTGGSVSTLTIQRTQQEDSAVYLCASSPGGPETQYFGPGTRLLVL.

The chain joins TRBV30 to TRBJ2-1, with 8 positions matching TRBD1. The V segment lost 3 bases and the J segment 5 bases; nucleotides outside the gene matches: 3. The CDR3 length is 13 residues. From germline, CDR1 is GTSNPN and CDR2 SVGIG (reference sequence). Here the CDR3 reads CAWSQGANNEQFF. CDR3 nucleotide sequence: TGTGCCTGGAGCCAGGGGGCTAACAATGAGCAGTTCTTC. Filled out from reference TRBV30 and TRBJ2-1, the complete variable domain reads SQTIHQWPATLVQPVGSPLSLECTVEGTSNPNLYWYRQAAGRGLQLLFYSVGIGQISSEVPQNLSASRPQDRQFILSSKKLLLSDSGFYLCAWSQGANNEQFFGPGTRLTVL.

This clone was found once. The chain carries TRBV5-1 and TRBJ2-7, with D possibly being TRBD2 (7 bases). Germline V gene lookup returns CDR1 SGHRS and CDR2 YFSETQ. V dropped 0 bases and J dropped 4 bases, with 26 bases sitting between them. CDR3 length equals 19 residues. The CDR3 is CASSLGGLEGGPISYEQYF. The CDR3 coding sequence is TGCGCCAGCAGCTTGGGAGGACTAGAGGGGGGTCCAATTTCTTACGAGCAGTACTTC.